One sample yielded the 5 T cell receptor beta chains listed below, sequenced in a study of blood T cell repertoires in COVID-19. This table comes from immunoSEQ multiplex PCR, and its TCRdb copy is limited to in-frame clones, with some not included. The sample has 200,000 or so clones, 85% to 90% seen once. The source material was peripheral blood. These receptors came from a man older than 75 with acute or convalescent COVID-19.

The chain combines TRBV6-5 with TRBJ2-7, with a tentative D call TRBD1 (6 bases). V lost 7 bases to trimming and J lost 2 bases, with 9 bases between them. The CDR3 runs to 12 residues. Germline lookup yields CDR1 MNHEY and CDR2 SVGAGI. The CDR3 protein is CASIPGAYEQYF. The CDR3 DNA is TGTGCCAGCATCCCAGGGGCCTACGAGCAGTACTTC.

The rearrangement links TRBV7-8 to TRBJ1-1; 9 positions agree with TRBD1. Germline loops: CDR1 SGHVS, CDR2 FQNEAQ. J lost 1 base, V lost 3 bases, and 9 bases had no gene match. CDR3 length equals 17 residues. Here the CDR3 reads CASSLRDRVSGNTEAFF. CDR3 DNA sequence: TGTGCCAGCAGCTTGCGGGACAGGGTTTCAGGGAACACTGAAGCTTTCTTT.

The V gene is TRBV6-2 or TRBV6-3, the J gene TRBJ1-5, with 10 nucleotides matching TRBD1. With 2 bases clipped from V and 2 bases from J, the junction kept 6 bases outside the gene matches. Germline-derived CDR1 and CDR2 are MNHEY and SVGEGT. The length of the CDR3 is 17 residues. CDR3 protein: CASSYTGQGVGNQPQHF. CDR3 DNA: TGTGCCAGCAGTTACACCGGACAGGGGGTGGGCAATCAGCCCCAGCATTTT.

The CDR3 nucleotides are TGTGCCAGCAGTCCCCAGGGGCCTAACACCGGGGAGCTGTTTTTT. Its protein product is CASSPQGPNTGELFF. The chain joins TRBV6-6 to TRBJ2-2; perhaps TRBD1 as D (6 bases). CDR1 is MNHNY, CDR2 SVGAGI, per germline (reference sequence). The CDR3 has 15 amino acids. V lost 5 bases to trimming and J lost 2 bases, with 12 bases between them.

This rearrangement joins TRBV28 to TRBJ2-1, with D uncertain. The germline V gene encodes CDR1 MDHEN and CDR2 SYDVKM. This CDR3 has 15 amino acids. V shed 7 bases and J shed 3 bases, with 16 bases lying between them. The CDR3 DNA reads as TGTGCCAGCATAGAAACGAACGGTTTCTACAATGAGCAGTTCTTC. It encodes CASIETNGFYNEQFF.